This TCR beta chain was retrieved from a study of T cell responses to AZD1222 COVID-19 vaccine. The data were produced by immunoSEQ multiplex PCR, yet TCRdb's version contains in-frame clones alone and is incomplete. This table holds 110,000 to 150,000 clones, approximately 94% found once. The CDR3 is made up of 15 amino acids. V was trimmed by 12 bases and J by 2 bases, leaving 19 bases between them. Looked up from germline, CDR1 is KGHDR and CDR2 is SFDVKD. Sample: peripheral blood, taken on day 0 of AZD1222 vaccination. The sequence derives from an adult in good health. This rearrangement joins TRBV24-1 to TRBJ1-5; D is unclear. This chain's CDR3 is CAFPKAGDGNQPQHF. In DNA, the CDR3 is TGTGCCTTCCCCAAGGCTGGGGATGGCAATCAGCCCCAGCATTTT.